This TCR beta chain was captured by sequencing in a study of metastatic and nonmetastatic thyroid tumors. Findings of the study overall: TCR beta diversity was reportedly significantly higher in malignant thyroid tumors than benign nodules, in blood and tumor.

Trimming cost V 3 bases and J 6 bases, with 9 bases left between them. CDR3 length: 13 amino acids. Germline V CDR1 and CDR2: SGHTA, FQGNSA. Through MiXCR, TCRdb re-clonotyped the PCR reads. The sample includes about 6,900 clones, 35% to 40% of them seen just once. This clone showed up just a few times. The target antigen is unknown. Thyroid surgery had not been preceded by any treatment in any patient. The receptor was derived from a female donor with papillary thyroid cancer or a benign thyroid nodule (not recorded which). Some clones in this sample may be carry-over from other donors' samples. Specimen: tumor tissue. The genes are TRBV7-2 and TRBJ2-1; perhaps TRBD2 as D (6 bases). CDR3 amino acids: CASSFGLSNEQFF. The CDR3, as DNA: TGTGCCAGCAGCTTCGGACTATCCAATGAGCAGTTCTTC.